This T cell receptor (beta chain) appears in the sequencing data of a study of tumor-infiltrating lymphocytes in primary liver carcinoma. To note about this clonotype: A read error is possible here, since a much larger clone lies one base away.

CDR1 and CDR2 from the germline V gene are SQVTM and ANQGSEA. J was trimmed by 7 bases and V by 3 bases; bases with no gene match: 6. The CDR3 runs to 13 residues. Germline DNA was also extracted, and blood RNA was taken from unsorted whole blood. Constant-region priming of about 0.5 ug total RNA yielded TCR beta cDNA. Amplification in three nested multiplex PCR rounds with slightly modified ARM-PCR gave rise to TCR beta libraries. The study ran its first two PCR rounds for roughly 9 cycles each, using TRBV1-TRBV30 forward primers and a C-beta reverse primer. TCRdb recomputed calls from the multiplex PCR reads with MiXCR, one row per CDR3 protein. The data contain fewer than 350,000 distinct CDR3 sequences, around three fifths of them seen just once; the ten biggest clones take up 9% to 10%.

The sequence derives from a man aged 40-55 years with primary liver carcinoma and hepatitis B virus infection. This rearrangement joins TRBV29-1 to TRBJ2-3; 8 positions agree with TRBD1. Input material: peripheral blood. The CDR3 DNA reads TGCAGCGTTGAGGCAGGGGGCGCAAATACGCAGTATTTT. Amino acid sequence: CSVEAGGANTQYF.